Below, 11 T cell receptor beta chains from the same sample are listed, as sequenced in a study of blood T cells in healthy people across ages. The authors ran a second PCR of about 6 to 11 cycles using a sample-barcoded 5' primer and a J-beta primer mix. One entry per CDR3 protein results from TCRdb running MiXCR on the 5' RACE reads. The sample has about a million distinct CDR3 sequences; around 49% are singletons. Sequenced sample: blood. These receptors came from a man aged 25-45 years in good health.

The genes are TRBV4-2 and TRBJ1-3; weak D call: TRBD1 (5 bases). V lost 4 bases and J 2 bases, leaving 12 bases between the germline ends. CDR1 LGHNA and CDR2 YNFKEQ come from the germline V gene. The CDR3 extends over 15 amino acids. DNA of the CDR3: TGTGCCAGCAGCCGCGAAGGGGCGACTGGAAACACCATATATTTT. Translation: CASSREGATGNTIYF.

The chain uses TRBV10-3 and TRBJ1-5; unclear D gene. Per germline, CDR1 ENHRY and CDR2 SYGVKD. The CDR3 contains 13 residues. Trimming pared 0 bases from V and 6 bases from J, leaving 6 bases between. The chain's CDR3 is CAISESLGQPQHF. The CDR3 DNA reads as TGTGCCATCAGTGAGTCTTTAGGTCAGCCCCAGCATTTT.

The chain carries TRBV3-1 and TRBJ1-6; TRBD1 agrees at 8 bases. V shed 1 base, J shed 8 bases, and the junction held 4 bases outside the gene matches. This CDR3 has 15 amino acids. The germline CDR1 and CDR2 sequences are LGHDT and YNNKEL (reference sequence). In DNA form, the CDR3 reads TGTGCCAGCAGCCAAGTAACAGGGGGGGATTCACCCCTCCACTTT. Protein product: CASSQVTGGDSPLHF.

CDR3 region: CASSDRGWTGELFF. The DNA of the CDR3 is TGTGCCAGCAGCGACCGGGGGTGGACCGGGGAGCTGTTTTTT. This sequence joins TRBV28 and TRBJ2-2; TRBD2 might be the D (6 bases). Germline V gene sequence: CDR1 MDHEN, CDR2 SYDVKM. V was shortened by 6 bases and J by 5 bases, with 13 bases between the two germline ends. This CDR3 is built from 14 residues.

This clonotype was counted a few times. The chain uses TRBV6-2 or TRBV6-3 and TRBJ2-2; tentative D call: TRBD1 (6 bases). The CDR3 loop spans 13 amino acids. Germline V gene sequence: CDR1 MNHEY, CDR2 SVGEGT. The germline V and J ends were trimmed by 5 bases and 3 bases, with 7 bases remaining between them. In DNA, the CDR3 is TGTGCCAGCAGTCGGACAGACACCGGGGAGCTGTTTTTT. As protein: CASSRTDTGELFF.

To note about this clonotype: A clone one base away is much larger, so this may be a read error. The chain combines TRBV15 with TRBJ1-2; D possibly corresponds to TRBD1 (5 bases). The CDR3 has 15 amino acids. CDR1 LNHNV and CDR2 YYDKDF come from the germline V gene (reference sequence). The V gene lost 1 base and the J gene lost 8 bases, with 17 bases spanning the gap. The CDR3 nucleotides are TGTGCCACCAGCAGAGGGGACGTAACCTCCATGGGCTACACCTTC. Translation: CATSRGDVTSMGYTF.

The chain recombines TRBV27 with TRBJ2-3; D remains unclear. The CDR3 totals 13 residues. Trimming removed 2 bases at V and 2 bases at J, with 5 bases between. Germline V gene sequence: CDR1 MNHEY, CDR2 SMNVEV (reference sequence). CDR3 nucleotide sequence: TGTGCCAGCAGTTTACCCCACACAGATACGCAGTATTTT. Translated: CASSLPHTDTQYF.

Ten or more counts support this clonotype. This rearrangement joins TRBV12-3 or TRBV12-4 to TRBJ2-7; D is uncertain. V dropped 4 bases and J dropped 3 bases, with 10 bases sitting between them. CDR3 length: 13 residues. CDR3 loop: CASSSPLHYEQYF. The CDR3 coding sequence is TGTGCCAGCAGTTCCCCGTTACACTACGAGCAGTACTTC.

J is TRBJ1-3 and V is TRBV20-1, with 8 bases identical to TRBD1. The CDR3 sequence is 13 residues long. In germline, CDR1 is DFQATT, CDR2 SNEGSKA (reference sequence). The trim removed 5 bases at V and 4 bases at J, leaving 4 bases unmatched. The CDR3 protein is CSARQGAGNTIYF. The CDR3 DNA reads as TGCAGTGCTCGCCAGGGGGCGGGAAACACCATATATTTT.

The genes are TRBV29-1 and TRBJ2-1; 7 bases map to TRBD1. Unmatched junction bases numbered 1, after V lost 0 bases and J lost 5 bases. Germline V gene sequence: CDR1 SQVTM, CDR2 ANQGSEA. This CDR3 has 13 amino acids. The CDR3 bases are TGCAGCGTTGAAGACCAGGGGGACAATGAGCAGTTCTTC. Its translation is CSVEDQGDNEQFF.

The CDR3 DNA reads as TGTGCCAGCAGTGAATGGGGAAGTCCAGATACGCAGTATTTT. As protein: CASSEWGSPDTQYF. This chain connects TRBV25-1 to TRBJ2-3, with D uncertain. Trimming took 1 base from V and 4 from J, leaving 9 bases between them. Germline CDR1 reads MGHDK; CDR2 reads SYGVNS. This CDR3 contains 14 residues.